These T cell receptor beta chains were read from a single sample in a study of Siglec-9 on CD8 T cells in melanoma. Sequencing used immunoSEQ multiplex PCR; TCRdb keeps in-frame clones, though not all of them. The table records about 33,000 clones, 84% of them present only once. Sample: Siglec-9- CD8+ T cells sorted from blood. All receptors derive from a human donor in good health. Both conserved end residues are part of each CDR3. A D gene is named only where the DNA matches it firmly. A row's size may be missing; if present it is once, few, many or a size class.

J: TRBJ2-1; size: -; V: TRBV5-1; D: -; CDR3: CASSLNGYNEQFF; DNA: TGCGCCAGCAGCTTGAACGGTTACAATGAGCAGTTCTTC
J: TRBJ2-1; size: -; V: TRBV5-6; D: -; CDR3: CASSKVGVNEQFF; DNA: TGTGCCAGCAGCAAGGTCGGGGTTAATGAGCAGTTCTTC
J: TRBJ2-3; size: -; V: TRBV4-1; D: -; CDR3: CASSQGGLSGRTDTQYF; DNA: TGCGCCAGCAGCCAAGGGGGGCTCAGCGGACGCACAGATACGCAGTATTTT
J: TRBJ1-3; size: -; V: TRBV5-6; D: -; CDR3: CASSFSSGNTIYF; DNA: TGTGCCAGCAGCTTTAGCTCTGGAAACACCATATATTTT
J: TRBJ1-3; size: few; V: TRBV4-1; D: TRBD1; CDR3: CASSEIPGQGSGNTIYF; DNA: TGCGCCAGCAGCGAAATCCCGGGACAGGGATCTGGAAACACCATATATTTT
J: TRBJ2-1; size: -; V: TRBV27; D: TRBD2; CDR3: CASSYSGGSSYNEQFF; DNA: TGTGCCAGCAGTTACTCGGGCGGGAGCTCCTACAATGAGCAGTTCTTC
J: TRBJ1-1; size: -; V: TRBV2; D: -; CDR3: CASSEPGAGSMNTEAFF; DNA: TGTGCCAGCAGTGAACCCGGGGCAGGGAGTATGAACACTGAAGCTTTCTTT
J: TRBJ2-7; size: -; V: TRBV7-9; D: -; CDR3: CASSSPTGPYEQYF; DNA: TGTGCCAGCAGCTCTCCGACAGGACCCTACGAGCAGTACTTC
J: TRBJ2-2; size: -; V: TRBV6-5; D: -; CDR3: CASSYRERAGELFF; DNA: TGTGCCAGCAGTTACCGGGAACGGGCCGGGGAGCTGTTTTTT
J: TRBJ2-5; size: -; V: TRBV7-9; D: TRBD2; CDR3: CASSLAGGPPETQYF; DNA: TGTGCCAGCAGCTTAGCGGGAGGGCCCCCAGAGACCCAGTACTTC
J: TRBJ1-2; size: -; V: TRBV20-1; D: -; CDR3: CSAREVYGYTF; DNA: TGCAGTGCTAGAGAAGTATATGGCTACACCTTC
J: TRBJ2-2; size: once; V: TRBV23-1; D: TRBD1; CDR3: CASSQSINRGNTGELFF; DNA: TGCGCCAGCAGTCAAAGTATTAACAGGGGGAACACCGGGGAGCTGTTTTTT
J: TRBJ2-7; size: -; V: TRBV6-1; D: -; CDR3: CASSTGPLGYEQYF; DNA: TGTGCCAGCAGTACTGGGCCCTTGGGCTACGAGCAGTACTTC
J: TRBJ2-6; size: -; V: TRBV10-3; D: -; CDR3: CAISEGPRLAGANVLTF; DNA: TGTGCCATCAGTGAGGGGCCTCGGCTCGCTGGGGCCAACGTCCTGACTTTC
J: TRBJ2-2; size: once; V: TRBV6-1; D: -; CDR3: CAIEDGMTGELFF; DNA: TGTGCCATAGAGGACGGCATGACCGGGGAGCTGTTTTTT
J: TRBJ2-1; size: -; V: TRBV6-5; D: -; CDR3: CASSYGGSSYNEQFF; DNA: TGTGCCAGCAGTTACGGGGGGAGCTCCTACAATGAGCAGTTCTTC
J: TRBJ2-7; size: -; V: TRBV29-1; D: -; CDR3: CSVLGGRYEQYF; DNA: TGCAGCGTTTTGGGGGGACGGTACGAGCAGTACTTC
J: TRBJ2-7; size: -; V: TRBV5-1; D: TRBD1; CDR3: CASSLWTGIYEQYF; DNA: TGCGCCAGCAGCTTGTGGACAGGGATCTACGAGCAGTACTTC
J: TRBJ1-2; size: -; V: TRBV2; D: -; CDR3: CASRDTGFYGYTF; DNA: TGTGCCAGCAGAGATACAGGGTTTTATGGCTACACCTTC
J: TRBJ2-1; size: -; V: TRBV15; D: -; CDR3: CATSRADAYNEQFF; DNA: TGTGCCACCAGCAGAGCCGACGCCTACAATGAGCAGTTCTTC
J: TRBJ1-2; size: -; V: TRBV6-5; D: -; CDR3: CASSYSKGDGYTF; DNA: TGTGCCAGCAGTTACTCGAAAGGGGATGGCTACACCTTC
J: TRBJ2-5; size: -; V: TRBV13; D: -; CDR3: CASSLESRESLETQYF; DNA: TGTGCCAGCAGCTTAGAAAGCCGGGAGTCTTTAGAGACCCAGTACTTC
J: TRBJ1-1; size: few; V: TRBV9; D: -; CDR3: CASSVGTMNTEAFF; DNA: TGTGCCAGCAGCGTGGGAACTATGAACACTGAAGCTTTCTTT
J: TRBJ1-5; size: few; V: TRBV28; D: TRBD1; CDR3: CASNKGATWEGQPQHF; DNA: TGTGCCAGCAACAAGGGGGCGACGTGGGAGGGTCAGCCCCAGCATTTT
J: TRBJ1-2; size: -; V: TRBV29-1; D: -; CDR3: CSVVVASGYTF; DNA: TGCAGCGTTGTTGTGGCCAGCGGCTACACCTTC
J: TRBJ1-1; size: few; V: TRBV9; D: -; CDR3: CASSAQGGHGEAFF; DNA: TGTGCCAGCAGCGCGCAGGGTGGGCATGGTGAAGCTTTCTTT
J: TRBJ2-5; size: -; V: TRBV7-3; D: TRBD2; CDR3: CASSPGGPIETQYF; DNA: TGTGCCAGCAGCCCGGGGGGGCCAATAGAGACCCAGTACTTC
J: TRBJ2-3; size: -; V: TRBV6-6; D: -; CDR3: CASRVGRLGTDTQYF; DNA: TGTGCCAGTAGGGTGGGGCGGTTGGGGACAGATACGCAGTATTTT
J: TRBJ2-2; size: -; V: TRBV19; D: TRBD2; CDR3: CASSAREVLNTGELFF; DNA: TGTGCCAGTAGTGCGCGGGAGGTTCTAAACACCGGGGAGCTGTTTTTT
J: TRBJ2-7; size: -; V: TRBV6-6; D: -; CDR3: CASSITRGSDEQYF; DNA: TGTGCCAGCAGTATTACTCGCGGCAGCGACGAGCAGTACTTC
J: TRBJ2-1; size: -; V: TRBV4-2; D: TRBD2; CDR3: CASSQPTGTIHEQFF; DNA: TGTGCCAGCAGCCAACCAACTGGGACTATACATGAGCAGTTCTTC
J: TRBJ2-7; size: -; V: TRBV7-9; D: -; CDR3: CASSLTSSYEQYF; DNA: TGTGCCAGCAGCTTAACATCCTCCTACGAGCAGTACTTC
J: TRBJ1-2; size: -; V: TRBV7-9; D: TRBD1; CDR3: CASSFTGVHGYTF; DNA: TGTGCCAGCAGCTTCACAGGGGTGCATGGCTACACCTTC
J: TRBJ2-7; size: -; V: TRBV4-1; D: -; CDR3: CASSQIYSYEQYF; DNA: TGCGCCAGCAGCCAAATATACTCCTACGAGCAGTACTTC
J: TRBJ2-1; size: -; V: TRBV11-2; D: -; CDR3: CASSLRASADNEQFF; DNA: TGTGCCAGCAGCTTAAGGGCTAGCGCAGACAATGAGCAGTTCTTC
J: TRBJ2-3; size: -; V: TRBV6-1; D: -; CDR3: CASSEGPSTDTQYF; DNA: TGTGCCAGCAGTGAAGGACCCAGCACAGATACGCAGTATTTT
J: TRBJ2-7; size: -; V: TRBV19; D: TRBD2; CDR3: CASSGGLAGNSYEQYF; DNA: TGTGCCAGTAGTGGAGGACTAGCGGGGAACTCCTACGAGCAGTACTTC
J: TRBJ1-2; size: -; V: TRBV10-3; D: -; CDR3: CAIRSTDRYGYTF; DNA: TGTGCCATCAGGAGCACCGACAGATATGGCTACACCTTC
J: TRBJ1-1; size: -; V: TRBV11-2; D: -; CDR3: CASSLNEGMNTEAFF; DNA: TGTGCCAGCAGCTTAAACGAGGGGATGAACACTGAAGCTTTCTTT
J: TRBJ1-3; size: -; V: TRBV19; D: -; CDR3: CASSTSVGRRNTIYF; DNA: TGTGCCAGTAGTACCTCGGTGGGCCGGAGAAACACCATATATTTT
J: TRBJ2-7; size: -; V: TRBV7-9; D: -; CDR3: CASSFGTSTYEQYF; DNA: TGTGCCAGCAGCTTCGGGACATCTACCTACGAGCAGTACTTC
J: TRBJ2-3; size: -; V: TRBV14; D: -; CDR3: CASSPVPGVLGTDTQYF; DNA: TGTGCCAGCAGCCCGGTCCCGGGGGTCCTAGGCACAGATACGCAGTATTTT
J: TRBJ1-5; size: -; V: TRBV19; D: -; CDR3: CASNKGEYEEYSNQPQHF; DNA: TGTGCCAGTAATAAGGGCGAGTATGAGGAATATAGCAATCAGCCCCAGCATTTT
J: TRBJ2-3; size: -; V: TRBV10-3; D: TRBD1; CDR3: CAISDWDRASTDTQYF; DNA: TGTGCCATCAGTGATTGGGACAGGGCGAGCACAGATACGCAGTATTTT
J: TRBJ2-3; size: -; V: TRBV11-2; D: -; CDR3: CASSFPEGEATDTQYF; DNA: TGTGCCAGCAGCTTCCCCGAGGGGGAGGCCACAGATACGCAGTATTTT
J: TRBJ1-2; size: -; V: TRBV28; D: -; CDR3: CASSDWDGANYGYTF; DNA: TGTGCCAGCAGCGATTGGGACGGAGCTAACTATGGCTACACCTTC
J: TRBJ2-7; size: -; V: TRBV27; D: -; CDR3: CASSFTGSGEQYF; DNA: TGTGCCAGCAGTTTCACGGGTTCTGGCGAGCAGTACTTC
J: TRBJ1-1; size: few; V: TRBV5-4; D: -; CDR3: CASSFRGGNTEAFF; DNA: TGTGCCAGCAGCTTCCGAGGGGGGAACACTGAAGCTTTCTTT
J: TRBJ1-4; size: -; V: TRBV28; D: TRBD1; CDR3: CASSFGTGVEKLFF; DNA: TGTGCCAGCAGTTTTGGGACAGGGGTCGAAAAACTGTTTTTT
J: TRBJ1-1; size: -; V: TRBV5-6; D: -; CDR3: CASSLDEYLNTEAFF; DNA: TGTGCCAGCAGCTTGGATGAGTACCTGAACACTGAAGCTTTCTTT
J: TRBJ1-1; size: -; V: TRBV7-8; D: -; CDR3: CASSLHRESGGTEAFF; DNA: TGTGCCAGCAGCCTACACAGGGAATCGGGGGGCACTGAAGCTTTCTTT